The 7 T cell receptor beta chains given below trace back to one sample, sequenced in a study of blood T cell repertoires in COVID-19. Produced via immunoSEQ multiplex PCR; TCRdb's table is partial and in-frame only. Of some 48,000 clones in the sample, around 88% were seen once. The sequenced material came from peripheral blood. These receptors all stem from a human donor in a cohort sampled during active COVID-19.

The chain uses TRBV21-1 and TRBJ2-2; the table names TRBD1, a call not compared with the DNA. TRBV21-1 is a documented pseudogene. The CDR3 runs 16 residues. CDR3 protein: CASSTSLTGGTGELFF. CDR3 sequence (DNA): TGTGCCAGCAGCACCTCACTAACAGGGGGCACCGGGGAGCTGTTTTTT.

CDR3 amino acids: CASSLSWANTEAFF. CDR3 in DNA: TGTGCCAGCAGTCTCTCGTGGGCAAACACTGAAGCTTTCTTT. The rearrangement joins TRBV9 to TRBJ1-1; D is ambiguous. Trimming shortened V by 5 bases and J by 2 bases, and 13 bases separated the two germline ends. Germline values: CDR1 SGDLS, CDR2 YYNGEE. This CDR3 contains 14 residues.

This chain joins TRBV6-1 and TRBJ1-5; D is unclear. Germline-derived CDR1 and CDR2 are MNHNS and SASEGT. The CDR3 spans 14 residues. Trimming stripped 3 bases from V and 7 bases from J, with 13 bases between. CDR3 sequence: CASSEIRAGQPQHF. In DNA, the CDR3 is TGTGCCAGCAGTGAGATACGCGCGGGGCAGCCCCAGCATTTT.

The genes are TRBV6-5 and TRBJ2-1, with 8 bases matching TRBD1. The CDR3 is 15 amino acids. Germline CDR1 and CDR2: MNHEY and SVGAGI. Germline trimming cut 6 bases from V and 9 bases from J; bases unmatched to any gene: 13. DNA of the CDR3: TGTGCCAGCAGCGCTGCGCTCCCAGGGGGCCCTGAGCAGTTCTTC. Translated: CASSAALPGGPEQFF.

The chain recombines TRBV7-2 with TRBJ1-2; unclear D gene. The V gene lost 2 bases and the J gene lost 7 bases, with 17 bases spanning the gap. There are 15 residues in the CDR3. From germline, CDR1 is SGHTA and CDR2 FQGNSA. The CDR3 is CASSLSVGSGGGYTF. Here the CDR3 DNA reads TGTGCCAGCAGCTTATCGGTGGGGAGCGGAGGTGGCTACACCTTC.

The chain couples TRBV7-8 to TRBJ2-7; TRBD2 aligns across 9 bases. The V and J ends lost 2 bases and 4 bases, in that order; junction bases with no gene match: 3. The CDR3 totals 14 residues. The germline V gene has CDR1 SGHVS and CDR2 FQNEAQ. Here the CDR3 reads CASSLSSGGYEQYF. CDR3 DNA: TGTGCCAGCAGCTTAAGTAGCGGGGGTTACGAGCAGTACTTC.

The chain uses TRBV12-3 or TRBV12-4 and TRBJ2-2; 7 bases agree with TRBD1. The CDR3 covers 13 residues. The trim removed 4 bases at V and 6 bases at J, leaving 2 bases unmatched. CDR3 bases: TGTGCCAGCAGTTATACAGGGGCCGGGGAGCTGTTTTTT. Its protein is CASSYTGAGELFF.